This section outlines one T cell receptor (beta chain) sequence together with its context. Per the study methods: Reference gene primer amplification gave estimated nucleated cell counts. Data came from immunoSEQ multiplex PCR; TCRdb stores just in-frame clones and leaves some out. The V and J calls and the clone size are those of that table, but D and trimming were determined from the DNA. The repertoire holds fewer than 150,000 clones, with more than 80% as singletons. Germline CDR1 is SEHNR and CDR2 is FQNEAQ (reference sequence). The CDR3 is 14 amino acids. Trimming took 5 bases from V and 1 from J, leaving 11 bases between them. The data derive from a study of blood T cell repertoires in COVID-19. Study at large: The study drew acute and convalescent COVID-19 samples from the United States, Italy and Spain. PBMCs, B-cell-depleted T cells, or T cells were the source of the cDNA or gDNA that made up the material.

The source of this sequence is a human donor in a cohort sampled during active COVID-19. The rearrangement links TRBV7-9 to TRBJ2-5; D is perhaps TRBD1 (6 bases). The source material was peripheral blood. CDR3 region: CASSPGQPQETQYF. CDR3 DNA sequence: TGTGCCAGCAGCCCCGGACAGCCCCAAGAGACCCAGTACTTC.